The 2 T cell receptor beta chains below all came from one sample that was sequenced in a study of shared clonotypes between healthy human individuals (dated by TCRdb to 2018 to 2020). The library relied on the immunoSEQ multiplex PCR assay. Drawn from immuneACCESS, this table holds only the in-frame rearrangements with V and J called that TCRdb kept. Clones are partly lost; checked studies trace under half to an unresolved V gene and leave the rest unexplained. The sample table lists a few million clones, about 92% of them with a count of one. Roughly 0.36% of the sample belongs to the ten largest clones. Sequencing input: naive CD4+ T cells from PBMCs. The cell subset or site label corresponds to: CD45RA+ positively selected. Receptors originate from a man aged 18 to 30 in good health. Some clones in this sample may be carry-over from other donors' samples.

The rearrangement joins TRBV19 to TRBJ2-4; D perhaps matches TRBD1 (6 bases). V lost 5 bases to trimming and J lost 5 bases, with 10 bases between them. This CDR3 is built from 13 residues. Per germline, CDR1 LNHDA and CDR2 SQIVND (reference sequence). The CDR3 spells CASSLGTQNIQYF. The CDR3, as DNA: TGTGCCAGTAGTCTCGGGACACAAAACATTCAGTACTTC.

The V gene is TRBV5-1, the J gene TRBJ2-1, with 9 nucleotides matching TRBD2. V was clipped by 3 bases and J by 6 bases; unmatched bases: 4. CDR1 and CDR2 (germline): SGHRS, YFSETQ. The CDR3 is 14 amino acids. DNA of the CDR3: TGCGCCAGCAGCTCCGGGACTAGCCCCAATGAGCAGTTCTTC. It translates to CASSSGTSPNEQFF.